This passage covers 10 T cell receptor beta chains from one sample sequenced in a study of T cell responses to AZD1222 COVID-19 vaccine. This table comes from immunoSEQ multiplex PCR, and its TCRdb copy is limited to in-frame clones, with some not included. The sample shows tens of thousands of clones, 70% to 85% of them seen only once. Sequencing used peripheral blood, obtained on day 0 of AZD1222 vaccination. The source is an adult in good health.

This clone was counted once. Written as DNA, the CDR3 is TGTGCCAGCAGCGTAGGTGCGGGAGTCTCTGGGGCCAACGTCCTGACTTTC. Protein sequence: CASSVGAGVSGANVLTF. V gene TRBV9 combines with J gene TRBJ2-6; 7 bases are a match to TRBD2. Germline V gives CDR1 SGDLS, CDR2 YYNGEE. The CDR3 length is 17 residues. V shed 0 bases and J 0 bases; nucleotides not matched to a gene: 3.

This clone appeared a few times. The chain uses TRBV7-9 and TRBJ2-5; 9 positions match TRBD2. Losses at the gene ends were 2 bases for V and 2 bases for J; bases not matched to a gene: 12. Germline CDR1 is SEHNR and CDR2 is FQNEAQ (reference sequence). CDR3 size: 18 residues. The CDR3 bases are TGTGCCAGCAGCTTATGGCCTAGCGGGGTGGGGCAACAAGAGACCCAGTACTTC. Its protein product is CASSLWPSGVGQQETQYF.

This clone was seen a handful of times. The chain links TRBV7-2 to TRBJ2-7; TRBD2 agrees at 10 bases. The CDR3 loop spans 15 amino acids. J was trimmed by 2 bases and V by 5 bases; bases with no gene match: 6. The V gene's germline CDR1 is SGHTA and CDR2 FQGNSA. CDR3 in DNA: TGTGCCAGCAGCCCCTCTAGCGGGGGTGCCTACGAGCAGTACTTC. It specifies CASSPSSGGAYEQYF.

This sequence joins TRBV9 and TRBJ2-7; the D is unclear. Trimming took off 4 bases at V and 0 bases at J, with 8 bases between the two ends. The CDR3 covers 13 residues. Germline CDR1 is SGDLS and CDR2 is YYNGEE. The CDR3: CASSPGPSYEQYF. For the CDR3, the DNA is TGTGCCAGCAGCCCTGGGCCCTCCTACGAGCAGTACTTC.

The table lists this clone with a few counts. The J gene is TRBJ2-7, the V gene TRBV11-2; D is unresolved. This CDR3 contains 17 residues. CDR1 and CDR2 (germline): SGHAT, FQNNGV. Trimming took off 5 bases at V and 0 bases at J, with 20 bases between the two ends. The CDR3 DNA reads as TGTGCCAGCAGCCCCATTAATAGCAGAGGATTCTCCTACGAGCAGTACTTC. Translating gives CASSPINSRGFSYEQYF.

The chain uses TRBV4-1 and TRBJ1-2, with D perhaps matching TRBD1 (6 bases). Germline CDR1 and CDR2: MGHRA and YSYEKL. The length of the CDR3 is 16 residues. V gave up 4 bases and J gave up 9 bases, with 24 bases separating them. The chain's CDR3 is CASSRTVTGQLYRYTF. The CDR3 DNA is TGCGCCAGCAGCCGGACAGTGACAGGCCAGTTATATCGCTACACCTTC.

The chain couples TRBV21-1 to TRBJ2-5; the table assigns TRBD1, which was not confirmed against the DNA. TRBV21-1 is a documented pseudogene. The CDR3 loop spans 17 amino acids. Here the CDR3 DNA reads TGTGCCAGCAGCAAAGCCAGACAGGGGGCCTGTTCCGAGACCCAGTACTTC. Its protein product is CASSKARQGACSETQYF.

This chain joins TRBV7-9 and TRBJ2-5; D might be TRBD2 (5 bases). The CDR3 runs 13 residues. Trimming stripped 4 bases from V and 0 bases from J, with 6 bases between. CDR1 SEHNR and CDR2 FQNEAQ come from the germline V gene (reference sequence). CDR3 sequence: CASSSGNQETQYF. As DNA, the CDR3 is TGTGCCAGCAGCTCCGGGAACCAAGAGACCCAGTACTTC.

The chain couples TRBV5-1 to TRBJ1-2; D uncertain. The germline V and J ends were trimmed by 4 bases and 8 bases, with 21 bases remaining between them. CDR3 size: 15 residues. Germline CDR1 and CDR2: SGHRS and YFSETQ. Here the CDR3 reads CASSPAYRSFGGYTF. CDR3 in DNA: TGCGCCAGCAGCCCAGCCTACCGGTCCTTTGGAGGCTACACCTTC.

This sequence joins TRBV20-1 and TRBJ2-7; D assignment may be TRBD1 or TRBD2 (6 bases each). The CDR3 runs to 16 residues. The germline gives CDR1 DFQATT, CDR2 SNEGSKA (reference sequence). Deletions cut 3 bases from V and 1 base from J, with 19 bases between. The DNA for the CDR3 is TGCAGTGCTAGTTACCCGCGGGACAAACCATCCTACGAGCAGTACTTC. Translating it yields CSASYPRDKPSYEQYF.